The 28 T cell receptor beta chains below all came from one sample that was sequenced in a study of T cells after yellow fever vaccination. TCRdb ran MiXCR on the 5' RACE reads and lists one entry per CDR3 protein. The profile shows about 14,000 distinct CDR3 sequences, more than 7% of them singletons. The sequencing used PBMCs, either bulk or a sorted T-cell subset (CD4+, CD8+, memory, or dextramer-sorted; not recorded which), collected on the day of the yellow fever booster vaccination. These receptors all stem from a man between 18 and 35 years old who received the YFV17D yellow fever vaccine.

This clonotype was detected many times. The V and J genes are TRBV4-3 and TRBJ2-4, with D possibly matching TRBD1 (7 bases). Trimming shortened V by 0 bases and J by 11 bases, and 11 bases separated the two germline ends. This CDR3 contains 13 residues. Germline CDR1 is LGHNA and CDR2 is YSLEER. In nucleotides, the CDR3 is TGCGCCAGCAGCCAAGATGGAGGGGGCGTTCAGTACTTC. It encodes CASSQDGGGVQYF.

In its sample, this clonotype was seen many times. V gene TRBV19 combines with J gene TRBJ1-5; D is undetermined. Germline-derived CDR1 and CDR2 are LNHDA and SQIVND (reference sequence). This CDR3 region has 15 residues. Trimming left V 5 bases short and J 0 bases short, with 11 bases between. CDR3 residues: CASSLSGYSNQPQHF. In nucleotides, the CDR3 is TGTGCCAGTAGTTTATCGGGTTATAGCAATCAGCCCCAGCATTTT.

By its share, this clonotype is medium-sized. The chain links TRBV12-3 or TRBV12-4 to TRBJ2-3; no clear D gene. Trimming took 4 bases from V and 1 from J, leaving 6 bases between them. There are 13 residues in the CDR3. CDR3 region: CASSSRGTDTQYF. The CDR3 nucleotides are TGTGCCAGCAGTTCAAGGGGCACAGATACGCAGTATTTT.

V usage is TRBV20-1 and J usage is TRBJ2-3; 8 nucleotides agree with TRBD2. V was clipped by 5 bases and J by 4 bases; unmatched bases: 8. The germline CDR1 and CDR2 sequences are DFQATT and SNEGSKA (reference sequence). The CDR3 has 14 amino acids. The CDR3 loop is CSARLSGAPDTQYF. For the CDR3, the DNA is TGCAGTGCTCGTCTTAGCGGGGCCCCAGATACGCAGTATTTT.

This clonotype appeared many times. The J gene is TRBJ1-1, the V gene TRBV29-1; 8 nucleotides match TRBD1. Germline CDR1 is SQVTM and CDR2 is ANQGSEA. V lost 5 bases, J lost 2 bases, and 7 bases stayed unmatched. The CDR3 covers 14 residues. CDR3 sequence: CSVPSGQGNTEAFF. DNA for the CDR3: TGCAGCGTTCCAAGTGGACAGGGTAACACTGAAGCTTTCTTT.

This chain's CDR3 is CATAVDSGYYGYTF. In DNA, the CDR3 is TGTGCCACCGCGGTTGACTCAGGGTACTATGGCTACACCTTC. The rearrangement uses TRBV19 and TRBJ1-2; maybe TRBD1 (5 bases). Per germline, CDR1 LNHDA and CDR2 SQIVND (reference sequence). Trimming pared 10 bases from V and 3 bases from J, leaving 18 bases between. The CDR3 covers 14 residues.

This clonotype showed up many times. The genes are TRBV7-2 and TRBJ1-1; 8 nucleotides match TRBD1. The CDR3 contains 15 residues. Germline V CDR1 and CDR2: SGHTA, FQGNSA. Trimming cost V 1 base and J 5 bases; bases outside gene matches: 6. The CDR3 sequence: CASSLVDRVETEAFF. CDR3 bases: TGTGCCAGCAGCTTAGTGGACAGGGTGGAAACTGAAGCTTTCTTT.

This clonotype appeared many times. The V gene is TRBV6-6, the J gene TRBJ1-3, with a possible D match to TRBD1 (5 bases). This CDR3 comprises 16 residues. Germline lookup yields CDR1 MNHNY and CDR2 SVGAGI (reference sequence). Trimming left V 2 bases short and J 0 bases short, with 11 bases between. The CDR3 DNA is TGTGCCAGCAGTTACCCGGGGCAGGACTCTGGAAACACCATATATTTT. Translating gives CASSYPGQDSGNTIYF.

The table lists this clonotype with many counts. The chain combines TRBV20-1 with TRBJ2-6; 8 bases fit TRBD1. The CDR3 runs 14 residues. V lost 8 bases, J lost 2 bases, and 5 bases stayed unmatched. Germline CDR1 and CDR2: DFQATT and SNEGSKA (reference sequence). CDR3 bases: TGCAGTTGGCTGACAGGGGCTGGGGCCAACGTCCTGACTTTC. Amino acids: CSWLTGAGANVLTF.

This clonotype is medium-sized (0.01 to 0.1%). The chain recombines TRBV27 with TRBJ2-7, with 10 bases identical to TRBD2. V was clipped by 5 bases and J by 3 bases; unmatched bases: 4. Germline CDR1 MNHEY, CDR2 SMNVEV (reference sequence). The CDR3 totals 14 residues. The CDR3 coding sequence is TGTGCCAGCAGTAAGCGGGGGGGCTACTACGAGCAGTACGTC. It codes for CASSKRGGYYEQYV.

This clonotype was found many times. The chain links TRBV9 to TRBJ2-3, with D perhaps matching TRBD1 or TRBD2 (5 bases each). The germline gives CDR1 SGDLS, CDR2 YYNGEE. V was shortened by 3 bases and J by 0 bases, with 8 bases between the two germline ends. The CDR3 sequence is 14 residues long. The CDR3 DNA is TGTGCCAGCAGCGGTAGGGACAGCACAGATACGCAGTATTTT. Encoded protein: CASSGRDSTDTQYF.

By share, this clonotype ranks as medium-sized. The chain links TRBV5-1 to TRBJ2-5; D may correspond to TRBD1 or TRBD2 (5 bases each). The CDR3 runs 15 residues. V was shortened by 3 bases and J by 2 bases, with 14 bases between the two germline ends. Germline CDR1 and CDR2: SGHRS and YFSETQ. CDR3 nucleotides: TGCGCCAGCAGCTGGAGAGGGACGCGTCAAGAGACCCAGTACTTC. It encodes CASSWRGTRQETQYF.

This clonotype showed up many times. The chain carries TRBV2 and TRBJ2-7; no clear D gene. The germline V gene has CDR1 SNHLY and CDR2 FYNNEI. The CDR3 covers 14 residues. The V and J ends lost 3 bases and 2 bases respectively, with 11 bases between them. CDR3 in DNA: TGTGCCAGCAGTGAGGGCCCAAGCACCTACGAGCAGTACGTC. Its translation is CASSEGPSTYEQYV.

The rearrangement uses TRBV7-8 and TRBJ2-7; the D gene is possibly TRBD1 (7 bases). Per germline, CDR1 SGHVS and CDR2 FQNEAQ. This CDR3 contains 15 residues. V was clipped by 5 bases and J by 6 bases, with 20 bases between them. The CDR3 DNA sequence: TGTGCCAGCAGCCAGTTGATCAGGGGGGATGGCGAGCAGTACTTC. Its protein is CASSQLIRGDGEQYF.

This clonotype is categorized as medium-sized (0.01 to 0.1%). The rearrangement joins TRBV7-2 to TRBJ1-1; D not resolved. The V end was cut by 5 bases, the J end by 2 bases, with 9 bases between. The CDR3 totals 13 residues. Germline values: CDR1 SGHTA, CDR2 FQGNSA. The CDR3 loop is CASSRLYNTEAFF. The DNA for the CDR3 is TGTGCCAGCAGCCGATTATACAACACTGAAGCTTTCTTT.

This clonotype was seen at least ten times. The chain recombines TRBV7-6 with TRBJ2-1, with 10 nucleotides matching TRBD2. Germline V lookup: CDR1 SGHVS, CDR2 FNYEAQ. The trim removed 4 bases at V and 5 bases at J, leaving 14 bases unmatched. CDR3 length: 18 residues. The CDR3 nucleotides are TGTGCCAGCAGCTCGGGGAGCCCTAGCGGGGGCCGCAACAATGAGCAGTTCTTC. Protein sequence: CASSSGSPSGGRNNEQFF.

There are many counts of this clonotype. The CDR3: CASRVGEAFF. The CDR3 DNA follows: TGTGCCAGCAGAGTAGGTGAAGCTTTCTTT. The chain couples TRBV6-6 to TRBJ1-1, with D uncertain. The CDR3 consists of 10 residues. The V end lost 6 bases, the J end lost 7 bases, and 6 bases lay between the germline ends. Germline assignment: CDR1 MNHNY and CDR2 SVGAGI (reference sequence).

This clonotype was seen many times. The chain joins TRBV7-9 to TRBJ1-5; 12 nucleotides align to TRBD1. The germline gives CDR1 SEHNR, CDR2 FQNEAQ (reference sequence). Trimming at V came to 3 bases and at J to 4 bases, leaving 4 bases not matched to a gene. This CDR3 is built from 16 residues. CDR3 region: CASSLGQGAGNQPQHF. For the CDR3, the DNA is TGTGCCAGCAGCTTGGGACAGGGGGCGGGGAATCAGCCCCAGCATTTT.

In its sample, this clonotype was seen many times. The CDR3 nucleotides read TGTGCCAGCAGCCAAGACCGGGGCAGGGGAGGGTCTGAAGCTTTCTTT. Translation gives CASSQDRGRGGSEAFF. The chain couples TRBV4-2 to TRBJ1-1, with D possibly TRBD1 on 6 matching bases. The CDR3 totals 16 residues. Germline loops: CDR1 LGHNA, CDR2 YNFKEQ. The V end was cut by 0 bases, the J end by 6 bases, with 17 bases between.

The CDR3 is CASSPTGRSYNEQFF. CDR3 DNA sequence: TGCGCCAGCAGCCCCACAGGGAGATCGTACAATGAGCAGTTCTTC. The V gene is TRBV4-3, the J gene TRBJ2-1; D perhaps matches TRBD1 (6 bases). Germline values: CDR1 LGHNA, CDR2 YSLEER. Between the trimmed V and J ends, which lost 4 bases and 4 bases, there was a span of 14 bases. The CDR3 is 15 amino acids.

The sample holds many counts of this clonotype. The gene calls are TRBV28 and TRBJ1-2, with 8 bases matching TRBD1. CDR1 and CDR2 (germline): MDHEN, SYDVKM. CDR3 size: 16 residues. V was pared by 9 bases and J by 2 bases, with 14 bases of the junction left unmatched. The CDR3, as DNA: TGTGCCAGTGGGGGAGGGACGACAGGGGCCAACTATGGCTACACCTTC. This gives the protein CASGGGTTGANYGYTF.

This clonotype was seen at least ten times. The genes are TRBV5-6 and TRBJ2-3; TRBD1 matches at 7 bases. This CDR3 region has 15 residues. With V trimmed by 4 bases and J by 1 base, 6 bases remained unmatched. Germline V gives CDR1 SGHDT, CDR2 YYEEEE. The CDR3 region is CASSVGQAGTDTQYF. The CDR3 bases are TGTGCCAGCAGCGTAGGACAGGCGGGCACAGATACGCAGTATTTT. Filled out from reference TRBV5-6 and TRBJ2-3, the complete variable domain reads DAGVTQSPTHLIKTRGQQVTLRCSPKSGHDTVSWYQQALGQGPQFIFQYYEEEERQRGNFPDRFSGHQFPNYSSELNVNALLLGDSALYLCASSVGQAGTDTQYFGPGTRLTVL.

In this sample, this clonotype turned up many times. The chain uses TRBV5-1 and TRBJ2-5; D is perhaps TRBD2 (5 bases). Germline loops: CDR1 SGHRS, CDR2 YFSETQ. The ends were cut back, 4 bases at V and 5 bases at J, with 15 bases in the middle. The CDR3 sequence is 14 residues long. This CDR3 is CASSPLTSGETQYF. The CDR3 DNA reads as TGCGCCAGCAGCCCGCTCACTAGTGGCGAGACCCAGTACTTC.

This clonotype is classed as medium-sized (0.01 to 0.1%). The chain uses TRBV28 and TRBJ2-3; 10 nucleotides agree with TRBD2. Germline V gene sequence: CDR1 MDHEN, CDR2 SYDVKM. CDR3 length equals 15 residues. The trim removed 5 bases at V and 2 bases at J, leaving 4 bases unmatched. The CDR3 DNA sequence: TGTGCCAGCAGTCTAGCGGGGGCCAACACAGATACGCAGTATTTT. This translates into CASSLAGANTDTQYF.

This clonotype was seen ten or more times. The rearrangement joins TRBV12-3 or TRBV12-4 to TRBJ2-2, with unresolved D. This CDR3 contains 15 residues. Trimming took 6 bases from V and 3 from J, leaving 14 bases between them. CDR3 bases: TGTGCCAGCAGCAACTTCTTTTCAGACACCGGGGAGCTGTTTTTT. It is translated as CASSNFFSDTGELFF.

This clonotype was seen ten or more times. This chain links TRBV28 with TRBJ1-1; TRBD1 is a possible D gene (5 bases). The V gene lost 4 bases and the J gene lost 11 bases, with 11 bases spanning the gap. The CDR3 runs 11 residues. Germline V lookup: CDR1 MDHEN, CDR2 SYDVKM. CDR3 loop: CASSSQGVAFF. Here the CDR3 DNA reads TGTGCCAGCAGTTCACAAGGGGTCGCTTTCTTT.

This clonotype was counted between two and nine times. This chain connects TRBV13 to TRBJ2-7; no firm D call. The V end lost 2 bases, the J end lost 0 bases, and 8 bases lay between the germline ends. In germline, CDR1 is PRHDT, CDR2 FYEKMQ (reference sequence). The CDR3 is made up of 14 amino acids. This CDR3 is CASSLTPYSYEQYF. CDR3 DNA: TGTGCCAGCAGCTTAACCCCATACTCCTACGAGCAGTACTTC.

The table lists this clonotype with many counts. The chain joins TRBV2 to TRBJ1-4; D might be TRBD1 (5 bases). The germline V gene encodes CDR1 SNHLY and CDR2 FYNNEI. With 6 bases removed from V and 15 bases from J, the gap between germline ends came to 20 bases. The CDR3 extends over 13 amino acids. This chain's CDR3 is CASREDKPSGLFF. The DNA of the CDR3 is TGTGCCAGCAGAGAGGACAAGCCGAGTGGGTTGTTTTTT.